This T cell receptor (beta chain) was captured by sequencing in a study of blood T cell repertoires in COVID-19. Study as a whole: Sites in the United States, Italy and Spain provided acute and convalescent COVID-19 samples. Sample material is recorded as cDNA or gDNA derived from T cells, B-cell-depleted T cells, or PBMCs.

As processed by the authors: Amplification of reference gene primers provided the estimated nucleated cell counts. TCRdb keeps only in-frame clones here, not all; method: immunoSEQ multiplex PCR. V and J calls plus clone size are reproduced from that table; the DNA served to infer D and trimming. The sample carries about 210,000 clones, more than 75% recorded once. Between the trimmed V and J ends, which lost 3 bases and 2 bases, there was a span of 5 bases. The V gene's germline CDR1 is SGHTA and CDR2 FQGNSA. The CDR3 runs 13 residues. Material: peripheral blood. The origin of this receptor is a woman between 70 and 85 years old with COVID-19, enrolled during active disease. The chain couples TRBV7-2 to TRBJ1-3; no reliable D call. The DNA for the CDR3 is TGTGCCAGCAGCTTTATTACTGGAAACACCATATATTTT. Translation gives CASSFITGNTIYF.